These 7 T cell receptor beta chains share one sample of origin, sequenced in a study of neurological immune-mediated disorders. From the 5' RACE reads, TCRdb called clonotypes with MiXCR, one entry per CDR3 protein. The sample has around 130,000 distinct CDR3 sequences, approximately 3.2% seen once; the top ten hold around 1.4%. The sample comprised PBMCs. The receptors were gathered from a woman aged 30 to 39 with multiple sclerosis.

In regard to this clonotype: Being one base from a much bigger clone, this may be a read error. The chain uses TRBV5-1 and TRBJ1-2; weak D call: TRBD1 (6 bases). The germline gives CDR1 SGHRS, CDR2 YFSETQ. Trimming pared 2 bases from V and 8 bases from J, leaving 10 bases between. The CDR3 extends over 12 amino acids. CDR3 sequence reads: CASSLQGKGYTF. CDR3 nucleotide sequence: TGCGCCAGCAGCTTACAGGGCAAAGGCTACACCTTC.

This clonotype was seen at least ten times. The rearrangement links TRBV7-9 to TRBJ2-1; TRBD2 matches 12 bases. Germline CDR1 and CDR2: SEHNR and FQNEAQ (reference sequence). Trimming took 5 bases from V and 9 from J; bases not matched to a gene: 8. The CDR3 is 15 amino acids. The CDR3 nucleotides read TGTGCCAGCAGCCAGCTAGCGGGGGGGCCCCCTGAGCAGTTCTTC. It specifies CASSQLAGGPPEQFF.

This clonotype was seen ten or more times. The chain couples TRBV30 to TRBJ2-5; TRBD2 aligns across 7 bases. The CDR3 is 14 residues long. J gave up 5 bases and V 4 bases, and 10 bases lay outside the gene matches. CDR1 GTSNPN and CDR2 SVGIG come from the germline V gene (reference sequence). This CDR3 reads CAWKKRWGGETQYF. The CDR3, as DNA: TGTGCCTGGAAAAAGCGGTGGGGAGGGGAGACCCAGTACTTC.

This clonotype was recorded at least ten times. The chain is built from TRBV4-1 and TRBJ1-4, with a tentative D call TRBD1 (6 bases). The V end was cut by 0 bases, the J end by 6 bases, with 20 bases between. The CDR3 has 18 residues. CDR1 is MGHRA, CDR2 YSYEKL, per germline. The CDR3 reads CASSQDRWRLRTDEKLFF. The CDR3 coding sequence is TGCGCCAGCAGCCAAGATAGGTGGCGATTAAGGACAGATGAAAAACTGTTTTTT.

The chain employs TRBV18 and TRBJ1-6; D uncertain. The V gene's germline CDR1 is KGHSH and CDR2 LQKENI. V was cut by 1 base and J by 7 bases, with 14 bases left in between. This CDR3 is built from 16 residues. CDR3 nucleotides: TGTGCCAGCTCACCACTTCCGACGGACGGGAATTCACCCCTCCACTTT. Amino acid sequence: CASSPLPTDGNSPLHF.

This clonotype has at least ten counts. The chain has TRBV6-1 and TRBJ2-7; D may be TRBD1 or TRBD2 (6 bases each). This CDR3 is built from 14 residues. Germline-derived CDR1 and CDR2 are MNHNS and SASEGT. Trimming cost V 0 bases and J 6 bases, with 12 bases left between them. This CDR3 reads CASSEAGGFSEQYF. Here the CDR3 DNA reads TGTGCCAGCAGTGAAGCGGGGGGCTTTTCCGAGCAGTACTTC.

Ten or more counts support this clonotype. This chain's CDR3 is CASSTLGRGRETQYF. The CDR3 bases are TGTGCCAGCAGTACCCTCGGCCGGGGAAGGGAGACCCAGTACTTC. This chain uses TRBV6-5 with TRBJ2-5, with TRBD2 as a possible D gene (5 bases). The CDR3 is 15 residues long. Trimming left V 5 bases short and J 5 bases short, with 18 bases between. CDR1 and CDR2 (germline): MNHEY, SVGAGI.